One and the same sample provided the 14 T cell receptor beta chains below, sequenced in a study of graft-versus-host responses after intestinal transplantation. Produced via immunoSEQ multiplex PCR; TCRdb's table is partial and in-frame only. Of approximately 46,000 clones in the sample, about 81% were seen once. These TCRs' antigens remain unknown. The input for sequencing was unstimulated CD4+ T cells sorted from spleen or lymph node cells, taken before transplant. Source of these receptors: a human donor who was the organ donor for an intestinal transplant.

The rearrangement joins TRBV4-3 to TRBJ2-7; 8 bases match TRBD1. Germline values: CDR1 LGHNA, CDR2 YSLEER. This CDR3 comprises 15 residues. After removal of 4 bases from V and 4 bases from J, the junction contained 9 bases not matched to a gene. CDR3: CASSLRGQGAYEQYF. The CDR3 DNA is TGCGCCAGCAGCCTCAGGGGGCAGGGGGCTTACGAGCAGTACTTC.

Note on this clone: At one end the junction does not follow the germline gene, possibly because of a read error. The DNA of the CDR3 is TGTGCCAGCCCACCCCTATCCAACACTGAAGCTTTCTTT. Its protein product is CASPPLSNTEAFF. The chain is built from TRBV18 and TRBJ1-1; D call uncertain. The CDR3 is 13 residues long. CDR1 is KGHSH and CDR2 is LQKENI in the germline V gene.

CDR3 DNA: TGTGCCAGCAGTCCGGGGCTCAATTTGATGGGGGAGCTGTTTTTT. Amino acids: CASSPGLNLMGELFF. The genes are TRBV7-2 and TRBJ2-2, with D possibly called TRBD1 or TRBD2 (5 bases each). The V gene's germline CDR1 is SGHTA and CDR2 FQGNSA. Trimming took off 6 bases at V and 8 bases at J, with 19 bases between the two ends. This CDR3 region has 15 residues.

The V gene is TRBV18, the J gene TRBJ1-3; TRBD1 might be the D (5 bases). V lost 3 bases, J lost 0 bases, and 12 bases lay in between. This CDR3 spans 16 amino acids. Per the germline V gene, CDR1 is KGHSH and CDR2 is LQKENI. The CDR3 coding sequence is TGTGCCAGCTCACCTCCGGGACGGAGCTCTGGAAACACCATATATTTT. This translates into CASSPPGRSSGNTIYF.

The chain employs TRBV4-1 and TRBJ1-1; 7 nucleotides align to TRBD1. Germline CDR1 is MGHRA and CDR2 is YSYEKL. The CDR3 has 15 residues. Unmatched junction bases numbered 4, after V lost 0 bases and J lost 3 bases. CDR3 bases: TGCGCCAGCAGCCAAGACAGGGGGGGAGACACTGAAGCTTTCTTT. As protein: CASSQDRGGDTEAFF.

The V and J genes are TRBV27 and TRBJ2-3; 12 bases fit TRBD2. Germline loops: CDR1 MNHEY, CDR2 SMNVEV (reference sequence). This CDR3 is 17 amino acids long. V shed 6 bases, J shed 1 base, and the junction held 8 bases outside the gene matches. The CDR3 loop is CASSRRRTSGGTDTQYF. CDR3 sequence (DNA): TGTGCCAGCAGCCGCCGTAGGACTAGCGGGGGCACAGATACGCAGTATTTT.

The chain carries TRBV5-4 and TRBJ2-3; no definite D call. The CDR3 contains 14 residues. From germline, CDR1 is SGHNT and CDR2 YYREEE (reference sequence). Trimming pared 3 bases from V and 0 bases from J, leaving 8 bases between. The CDR3 coding sequence is TGTGCCAGCAGCTCCAGGTTAAGCACAGATACGCAGTATTTT. This sequence encodes CASSSRLSTDTQYF.

The V call is TRBV6-1, the J call TRBJ1-1; the D is unclear. V was pared by 2 bases and J by 1 base, with 8 bases between. Germline-derived CDR1 and CDR2 are MNHNS and SASEGT. The CDR3 consists of 14 residues. The DNA of the CDR3 is TGTGCCAGCAGTGAATCAGGCTGGAACACTGAAGCTTTCTTT. Translation: CASSESGWNTEAFF.

This clone has a handful of counts. The chain employs TRBV4-3 and TRBJ2-2; TRBD2 agrees at 11 bases. This CDR3 contains 18 residues. Germline trimming cut 3 bases from V and 6 bases from J; bases unmatched to any gene: 12. Germline CDR1 LGHNA, CDR2 YSLEER. The chain's CDR3 is CASSHPQLVAGGSGELFF. In nucleotides, the CDR3 is TGCGCCAGCAGCCACCCACAGTTGGTAGCGGGGGGGTCCGGGGAGCTGTTTTTT.

The V gene is TRBV5-6, the J gene TRBJ2-5, with 7 bases identical to TRBD1. This CDR3 spans 16 amino acids. Germline assignment: CDR1 SGHDT and CDR2 YYEEEE. The V and J ends lost 5 bases and 1 base, in that order; junction bases with no gene match: 11. As DNA, the CDR3 is TGTGCCAGCAGTCGTGACAGGGTTAGGGGCCAAGAGACCCAGTACTTC. Its protein is CASSRDRVRGQETQYF. Complete variable domain (other parts from reference TRBV5-6 and TRBJ2-5): DAGVTQSPTHLIKTRGQQVTLRCSPKSGHDTVSWYQQALGQGPQFIFQYYEEEERQRGNFPDRFSGHQFPNYSSELNVNALLLGDSALYLCASSRDRVRGQETQYFGPGTRLLVL.

V and J are TRBV6-1 and TRBJ2-7; possible D gene TRBD1, 5 bases. The CDR3 extends over 12 amino acids. CDR1 and CDR2 from the germline V gene are MNHNS and SASEGT. The germline V and J ends were trimmed by 2 bases and 3 bases, with 5 bases remaining between them. Written as DNA, the CDR3 is TGTGCCAGCAGTGAAAGGGGCTACGAGCAGTACTTC. Amino acid sequence: CASSERGYEQYF.

The V and J genes are TRBV5-1 and TRBJ2-6; D may match TRBD1 or TRBD2 (5 bases each). Per the germline V gene, CDR1 is SGHRS and CDR2 is YFSETQ. The CDR3 has 17 residues. V was cut by 4 bases and J by 0 bases, with 14 bases left in between. The CDR3: CASSTRDAYSGANVLTF. The CDR3 DNA reads TGCGCCAGCAGCACCCGGGACGCTTACTCTGGGGCCAACGTCCTGACTTTC.

The chain employs TRBV19 and TRBJ1-4; D possibly corresponds to TRBD1 (6 bases). The CDR3 totals 11 residues. V lost 6 bases, J lost 7 bases, and 6 bases lay in between. The germline gives CDR1 LNHDA, CDR2 SQIVND (reference sequence). The CDR3 DNA follows: TGTGCCAGTAGACAGGGTGAAAAACTGTTTTTT. Protein: CASRQGEKLFF.

The V call is TRBV5-4, the J call TRBJ2-1; tentative D call: TRBD2 (6 bases). This CDR3 contains 16 residues. Trimming shortened V by 0 bases and J by 0 bases, and 10 bases separated the two germline ends. The germline V gene has CDR1 SGHNT and CDR2 YYREEE (reference sequence). The CDR3 coding sequence is TGTGCCAGCAGCTTGGGGGCGGGGATCTCCTACAATGAGCAGTTCTTC. Amino acids: CASSLGAGISYNEQFF.